The present TCR beta chain was sequenced within a study of CD8 T cells in ankylosing spondylitis. Regarding this clonotype: Its antigen is unknown.

V shed 5 bases and J shed 7 bases, with 14 bases lying between them. This CDR3 has 14 residues. The germline gives CDR1 KGHDR, CDR2 SFDVKD. Whole-study results and caveats: Clones that were linked to disease were CD8+ and were relatively rare in peripheral blood. It was reported that disease-linked clones were significantly enriched in matched ankylosing spondylitis synovial fluid. One TCR beta motif, made up of eight highly homologous variants, appeared characteristic of ankylosing spondylitis blood. Earlier studies detected some motif variants in reactive arthritis synovial fluid and blood.

TCRdb passed the 5' RACE reads through MiXCR, listing each CDR3 protein once. The table has about 440,000 distinct CDR3 sequences, more than 15% seen once; the top ten hold over 0.9%. The chain couples TRBV24-1 to TRBJ2-4, with D perhaps matching TRBD2 (9 bases). The clonotype comes from a male donor with ankylosing spondylitis. Input material: blood, either unsorted or a sorted T cell fraction (not recorded which). The chain's CDR3 is CATSGGGDRNIQYF. In nucleotides, the CDR3 is TGTGCCACCAGTGGCGGGGGGGACAGGAACATTCAGTACTTC.